This T cell receptor (beta chain) is drawn from a study of vaccination and CD4 T cells after COVID-19. Study in general: PCR on nasal swabs identified SARS-CoV-2 in convalescent patients, of whom under ten were mild and one severe. Overlapping spike pools from SARS-CoV-2 and HCoV-NL63, HCoV-OC43 and HCoV-229E served as culture stimuli. Findings of the study overall: Only post-vaccination samples contained a median approximately 90% of the reactive clones in convalescent patients.

Sequencing of DNA taken from cultured CD4+ T cells relied on the Oncomine TCR Beta short-read assay. Each CDR3 protein is one row after TCRdb ran MiXCR on the PCR reads. The table has 21,000 or so distinct CDR3 sequences, about 48% seen once; the top ten hold more than 3.5%. In this sample, this clonotype turned up a few times. Its antigen is not identified. The J segment lost 6 bases and the V segment lost 8 bases, leaving 5 bases of the junction unmatched. From germline, CDR1 is SNHLY and CDR2 FYNNEI. The CDR3 totals 13 residues. Noted treatment: roughly 11-day PBMC culture with coronavirus spike peptide pools or control peptides (ViraFEST assay). ViraFEST used peptide pools to expand antigen-specific T cells and subsequently sequenced their TCRs.

Sequenced: CD4+ T cells from blood, cultured in vitro. The origin of this receptor is a human donor who had recovered from COVID-19. The chain has TRBV2 and TRBJ2-2, with 8 bases lining up with TRBD1. CDR3 coding DNA: TGTGCCAGCGGCCAGGGGGCGGCCGGGGAGCTGTTTTTT. It is translated as CASGQGAAGELFF.